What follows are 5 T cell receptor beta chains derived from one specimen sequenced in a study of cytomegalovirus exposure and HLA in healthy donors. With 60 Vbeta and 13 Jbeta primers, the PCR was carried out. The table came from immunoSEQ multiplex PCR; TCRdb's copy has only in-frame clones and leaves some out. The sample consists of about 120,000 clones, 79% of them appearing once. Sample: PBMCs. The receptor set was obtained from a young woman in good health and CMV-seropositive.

Written as DNA, the CDR3 is TGTGCCAGCATCGGGAGTGAAGCTTTCTTT. Translation: CASIGSEAFF. The J gene is TRBJ1-1, the V gene TRBV6-1; D gene uncertain. Germline CDR1 is MNHNS and CDR2 is SASEGT. The CDR3 has 10 residues. Trimming cost V 7 bases and J 7 bases, with 7 bases left between them.

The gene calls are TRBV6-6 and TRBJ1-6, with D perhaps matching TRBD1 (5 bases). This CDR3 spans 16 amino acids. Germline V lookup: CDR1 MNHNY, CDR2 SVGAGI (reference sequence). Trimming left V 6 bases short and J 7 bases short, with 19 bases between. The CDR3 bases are TGTGCCAGCAGCTTGGGCGTGGACATCCTAAATTCACCCCTCCACTTT. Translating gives CASSLGVDILNSPLHF.

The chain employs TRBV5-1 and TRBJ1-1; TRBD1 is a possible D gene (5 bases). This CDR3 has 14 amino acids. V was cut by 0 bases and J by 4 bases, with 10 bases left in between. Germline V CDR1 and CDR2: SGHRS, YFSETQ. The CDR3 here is CASSLEDTFTEAFF. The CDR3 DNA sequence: TGCGCCAGCAGCTTGGAGGACACTTTCACTGAAGCTTTCTTT.

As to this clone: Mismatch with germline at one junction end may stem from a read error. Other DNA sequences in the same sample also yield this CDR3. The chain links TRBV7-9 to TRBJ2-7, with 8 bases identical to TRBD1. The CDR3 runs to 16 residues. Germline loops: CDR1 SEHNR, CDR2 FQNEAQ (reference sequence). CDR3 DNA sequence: TGTGCCAGCAGCTTAGAAATAGGCCAGGGGGCTGGGGAGCAGTACTTT. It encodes CASSLEIGQGAGEQYF.

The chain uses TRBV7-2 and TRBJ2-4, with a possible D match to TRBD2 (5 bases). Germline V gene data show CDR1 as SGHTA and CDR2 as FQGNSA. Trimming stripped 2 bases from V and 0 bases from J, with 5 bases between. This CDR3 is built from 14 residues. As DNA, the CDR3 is TGTGCCAGCAGCTTACTAGCAGCCAAAAACATTCAGTACTTC. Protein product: CASSLLAAKNIQYF.